This TCR beta chain originates from a study of molecular identifiers for immune sequencing clone quantification. The overall study: The replicate experiment used RNA from around 20,000 or 99,000 naive CD8 cells. This RNA was split into five aliquots, and four of them were sequenced. Regarding the study as a whole: Jurkat TCR RNA spiked in from one cell could reportedly be detected among about a million naive cells.

This CDR3 spans 18 amino acids. V dropped 1 base and J dropped 0 bases, with 18 bases sitting between them. CDR1 KGHSH and CDR2 LQKENI come from the germline V gene. In its sample, this clonotype was seen many times. The antigen is not known. Methods described previously, with TCR primers listed, were used for bulk TCR libraries. TCRdb reprocessed the PCR reads with MiXCR, giving one entry per CDR3 protein. The data hold 85,000 to 90,000 distinct CDR3 sequences, with more than 20% observed a single time. Sorted naive CD8 T cells were those defined as CD8+CD4-CCR7+CD45RA+. The receptor was derived from a human donor in good health. Some libraries in this study had Jurkat cell RNA spiked in. This rearrangement joins TRBV18 to TRBJ2-5, with D possibly TRBD2 on 5 matching bases. The sample taken for sequencing was naive CD8+ T cells from blood, with Jurkat cell RNA spiked in. As to subset: FACS-sorted CD8+CD4-CCR7+CD45RA+ naive T cells. CDR3 DNA sequence: TGTGCCAGCTCACCACTCCGTGGTCTAGCAGAAAACCAAGAGACCCAGTACTTC. Its protein is CASSPLRGLAENQETQYF.